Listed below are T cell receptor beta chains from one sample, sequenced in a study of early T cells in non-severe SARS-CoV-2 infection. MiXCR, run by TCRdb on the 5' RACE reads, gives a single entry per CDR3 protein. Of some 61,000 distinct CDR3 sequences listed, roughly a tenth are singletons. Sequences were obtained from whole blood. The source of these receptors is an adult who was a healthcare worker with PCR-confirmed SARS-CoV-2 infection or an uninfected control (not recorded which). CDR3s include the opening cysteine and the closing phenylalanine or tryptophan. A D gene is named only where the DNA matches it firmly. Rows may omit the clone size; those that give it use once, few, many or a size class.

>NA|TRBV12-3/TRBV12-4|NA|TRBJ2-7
CASSPSRDGMLLYF
TGTGCCAGCAGCCCGTCCCGGGACGGTATGTTGTTGTACTTC
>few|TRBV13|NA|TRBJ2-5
CASRIGQTQYF
TGTGCCAGCAGGATTGGGCAGACCCAGTACTTC
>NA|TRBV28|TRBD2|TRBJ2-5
CASRISGGKETQYF
TGTGCCAGCCGAATTAGCGGGGGAAAAGAGACCCAGTACTTC
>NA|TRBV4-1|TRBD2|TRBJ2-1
CASSQPGRGVYNEQFF
TGCGCCAGCAGCCAGCCCGGGCGGGGGGTCTACAATGAGCAGTTCTTC
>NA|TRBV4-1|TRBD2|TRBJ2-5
CASSQMGLARETQYF
TGCGCCAGCAGCCAAATGGGACTAGCGCGCGAGACCCAGTACTTC
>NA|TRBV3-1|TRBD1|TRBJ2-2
CASRPGQVLYTGELFF
TGTGCCAGCAGGCCGGGACAGGTCCTCTACACCGGGGAGCTGTTTTTT
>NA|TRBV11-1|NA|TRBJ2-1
CASSPVGATRQFF
TGTGCCAGCAGCCCGGTGGGGGCGACTCGGCAGTTCTTC
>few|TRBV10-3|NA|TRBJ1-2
CAMSPGNYGYTF
TGTGCCATGAGTCCCGGGAACTATGGCTACACCTTC
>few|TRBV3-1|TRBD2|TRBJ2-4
CASSQELAADIQYF
TGTGCCAGCAGCCAAGAGCTAGCGGCGGACATTCAGTACTTC
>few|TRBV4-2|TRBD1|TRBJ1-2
CASSQEATGGLYGYTF
TGTGCCAGCAGCCAAGAGGCCACAGGGGGATTATATGGCTACACCTTC
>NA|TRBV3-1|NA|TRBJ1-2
CASSQEDSAGWNYGYTF
TGTGCCAGCAGCCAAGAAGATTCGGCCGGGTGGAACTATGGCTACACCTTC
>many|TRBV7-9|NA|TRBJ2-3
CASSLDGGPTDTQYF
TGTGCCAGCAGCCTAGATGGAGGGCCCACAGATACGCAGTATTTT
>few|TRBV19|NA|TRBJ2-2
CASSWAGSVAGELFF
TGTGCCAGTAGTTGGGCAGGGAGTGTCGCCGGGGAGCTGTTTTTT
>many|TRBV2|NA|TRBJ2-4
CASRWRSGGPKNIQYF
TGTGCCAGCAGATGGAGGTCAGGAGGCCCCAAAAACATTCAGTACTTC
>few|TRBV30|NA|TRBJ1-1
CAWRRGTTDTEAFF
TGTGCCTGGAGAAGGGGCACGACAGACACTGAAGCTTTCTTT
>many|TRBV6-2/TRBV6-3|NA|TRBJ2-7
CASSGLSDYEQYF
TGTGCCAGCAGCGGTCTTTCTGACTACGAGCAGTACTTC
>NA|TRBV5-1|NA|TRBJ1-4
CASSLSHSNEKLFF
TGCGCCAGCAGCCTCAGCCACTCTAATGAAAAACTGTTTTTT
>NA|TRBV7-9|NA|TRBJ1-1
CASDYTDTEAFF
TGTGCCAGCGATTATACGGACACTGAAGCTTTCTTT
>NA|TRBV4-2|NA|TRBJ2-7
CASSLTRSYEQYF
TGTGCCAGCAGCCTGACCCGTTCCTACGAGCAGTACTTC
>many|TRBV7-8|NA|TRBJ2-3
CASSYDPLGASTDTQYF
TGTGCCAGCAGTTATGACCCTCTCGGGGCAAGCACAGATACGCAGTATTTT
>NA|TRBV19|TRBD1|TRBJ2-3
CASSIVGTGSDTQYF
TGTGCCAGTAGTATAGTCGGGACAGGGTCAGATACGCAGTATTTT
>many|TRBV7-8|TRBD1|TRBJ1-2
CASSLTGGLDGYTF
TGTGCCAGCAGCTTAACAGGGGGCCTGGATGGCTACACCTTC
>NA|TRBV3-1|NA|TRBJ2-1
CASSQEGRGAYNEQFF
TGTGCCAGCAGCCAAGAGGGCAGGGGGGCCTACAATGAGCAGTTCTTC
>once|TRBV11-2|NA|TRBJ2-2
CASSSLRRKNTGELFF
TGTGCCAGCAGCTCCCTCAGGCGGAAGAACACCGGGGAGCTGTTTTTT
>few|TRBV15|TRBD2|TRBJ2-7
CATSRDRLAGTEQYF
TGTGCCACCAGCAGAGATCGGCTAGCGGGGACCGAGCAGTACTTC
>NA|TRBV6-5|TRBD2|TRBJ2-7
CASSPGLASYEQYF
TGTGCCAGCAGCCCGGGACTAGCTTCCTACGAGCAGTACTTC
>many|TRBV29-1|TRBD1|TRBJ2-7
CSARDRGEQYF
TGCAGCGCCCGGGACAGGGGCGAGCAGTACTTC
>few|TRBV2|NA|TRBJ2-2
CASSTMVTGELFF
TGTGCCAGCAGTACGATGGTTACCGGGGAGCTGTTTTTT
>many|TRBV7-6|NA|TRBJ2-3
CASSPTTDTQYF
TGTGCCAGCAGCCCTACCACAGATACGCAGTATTTT
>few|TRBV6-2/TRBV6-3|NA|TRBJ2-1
CASSYPRLIRIFGEQFF
TGTGCCAGCAGTTACCCTCGGTTAATAAGGATCTTCGGTGAGCAGTTCTTC
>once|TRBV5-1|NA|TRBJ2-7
CASSSGGLYYEQYF
TGCGCCAGCAGCTCCGGCGGGCTTTATTACGAGCAGTACTTC
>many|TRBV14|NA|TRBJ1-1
CASSQDGFITEAFF
TGTGCCAGCAGCCAAGATGGGTTTATCACTGAAGCTTTCTTT
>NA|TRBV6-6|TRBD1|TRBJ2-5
CASSPLPGQGLETQYF
TGTGCCAGCAGCCCCCTCCCGGGACAGGGTTTGGAGACCCAGTACTTC
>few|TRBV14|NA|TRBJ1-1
CASSPPQNTEAFF
TGTGCCAGCAGCCCCCCCCAGAACACTGAAGCTTTCTTT
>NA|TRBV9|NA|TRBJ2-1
CASSVGQSSYNEQFF
TGTGCCAGCAGCGTCGGACAGTCTTCCTACAATGAGCAGTTCTTC
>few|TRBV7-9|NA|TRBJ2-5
CASSLEAMVGTQYF
TGTGCCAGCAGCTTAGAAGCCATGGTTGGGACCCAGTACTTC
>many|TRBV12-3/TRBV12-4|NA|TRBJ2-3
CASSGAVLGGVSTDTQYF
TGTGCCAGCAGTGGGGCGGTTCTGGGCGGGGTTAGCACAGATACGCAGTATTTT
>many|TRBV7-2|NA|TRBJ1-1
CASSLGGSAFF
TGTGCCAGCAGCCTAGGGGGATCGGCTTTCTTT
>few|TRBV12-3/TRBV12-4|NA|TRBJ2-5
CASSFERGWQETQYF
TGTGCCAGCAGTTTCGAAAGAGGGTGGCAAGAGACCCAGTACTTC
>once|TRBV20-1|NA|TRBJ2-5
CSASLIERAYQETQYF
TGCAGTGCCTCCCTCATCGAGCGGGCTTACCAAGAGACCCAGTACTTC
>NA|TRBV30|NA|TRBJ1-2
CAWSTVTLNYGYTF
TGTGCCTGGAGTACCGTTACTCTGAACTATGGCTACACCTTC
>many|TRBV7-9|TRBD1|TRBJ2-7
CASSLSFGTGAGEQYF
TGTGCCAGCAGCTTGTCTTTCGGGACAGGGGCTGGCGAGCAGTACTTC
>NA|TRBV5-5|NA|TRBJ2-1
CASSLLVGQANEQFF
TGTGCCAGCAGCTTGTTGGTCGGGCAGGCCAATGAGCAGTTCTTC
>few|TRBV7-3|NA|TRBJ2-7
CASNEEPYEQYF
TGTGCCAGCAATGAGGAGCCCTACGAGCAGTACTTC
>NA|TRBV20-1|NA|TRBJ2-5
CSAREERIETQYF
TGCAGTGCTAGAGAGGAGAGAATAGAGACCCAGTACTTC
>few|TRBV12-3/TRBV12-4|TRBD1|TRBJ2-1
CASSLTGWGYNEQFF
TGTGCCAGCAGCCTGACAGGGTGGGGCTACAATGAGCAGTTCTTC
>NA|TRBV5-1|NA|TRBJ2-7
CASSPTGNYEQYF
TGCGCCAGCAGCCCAACCGGCAATTACGAGCAGTACTTC
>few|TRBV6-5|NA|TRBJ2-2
CASSYFGELFF
TGTGCCAGCAGTTACTTTGGGGAGCTGTTTTTT
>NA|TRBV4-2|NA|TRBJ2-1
CASSQGRDNEQFF
TGTGCCAGCAGCCAGGGAAGGGACAATGAGCAGTTCTTC
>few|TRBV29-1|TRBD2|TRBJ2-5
CSVGSGGAEETQYF
TGCAGCGTGGGTAGCGGGGGGGCCGAAGAGACCCAGTACTTC